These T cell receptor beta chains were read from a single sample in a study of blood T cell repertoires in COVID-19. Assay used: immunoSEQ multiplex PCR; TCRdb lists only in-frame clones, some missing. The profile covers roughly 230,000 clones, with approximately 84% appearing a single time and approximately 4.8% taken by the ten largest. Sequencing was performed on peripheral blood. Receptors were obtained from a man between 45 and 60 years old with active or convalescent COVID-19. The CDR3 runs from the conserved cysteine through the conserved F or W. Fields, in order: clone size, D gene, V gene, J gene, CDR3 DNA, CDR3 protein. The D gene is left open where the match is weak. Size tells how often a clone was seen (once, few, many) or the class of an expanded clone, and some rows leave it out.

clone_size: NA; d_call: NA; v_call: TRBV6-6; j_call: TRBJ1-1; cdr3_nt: TGTGCCAGCAGTCTAGCGGGGAGGGGCCTCATGAACACTGAAGCTTTCTTT; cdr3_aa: CASSLAGRGLMNTEAFF
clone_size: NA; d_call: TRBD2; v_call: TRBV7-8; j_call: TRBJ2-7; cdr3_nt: TGTGCCAGCAGCTCCATGGGGACTAGCGGGGGTCCCTCCTACGAGCAGTACTTC; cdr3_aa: CASSSMGTSGGPSYEQYF
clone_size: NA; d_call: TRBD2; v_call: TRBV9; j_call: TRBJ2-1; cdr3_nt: TGTGCCAGCAGCGTAGCGGGGGGGAACAATGAGCAGTTCTTC; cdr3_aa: CASSVAGGNNEQFF
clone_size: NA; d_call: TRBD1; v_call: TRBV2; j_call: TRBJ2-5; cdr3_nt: TGTGCCAGCAGTGAGTGGGGCAGGGGGCTCCAAGAGACCCAGTACTTC; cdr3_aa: CASSEWGRGLQETQYF
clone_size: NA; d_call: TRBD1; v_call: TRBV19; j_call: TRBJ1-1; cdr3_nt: TGTGCCAGTAGTAAAAGGACAGGGGGGAACACTGAAGCTTTCTTT; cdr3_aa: CASSKRTGGNTEAFF
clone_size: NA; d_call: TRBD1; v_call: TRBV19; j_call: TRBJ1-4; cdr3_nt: TGTGCCAGTAGTAACAGGGGGAGTGAAAAACTGTTTTTT; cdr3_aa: CASSNRGSEKLFF
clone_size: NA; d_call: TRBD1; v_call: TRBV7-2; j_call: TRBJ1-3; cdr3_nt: TGTGCCAGCAGCTTAGAATTCGTGGACAGGGAGAAGAACACCATATATTTT; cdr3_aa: CASSLEFVDREKNTIYF
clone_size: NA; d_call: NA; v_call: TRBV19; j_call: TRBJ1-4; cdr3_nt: TGTGCCAGTAAAGGGGCACGAAACTTTAATGAAAAACTGTTTTTT; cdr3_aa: CASKGARNFNEKLFF
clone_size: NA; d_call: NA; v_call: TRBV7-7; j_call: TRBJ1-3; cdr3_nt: TGTGCCAGCAGCCCCGGGGGGCAGAACTCTGGAAACACCATATATTTT; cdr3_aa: CASSPGGQNSGNTIYF
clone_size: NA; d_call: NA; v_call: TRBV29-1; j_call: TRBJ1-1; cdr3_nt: TGCAGCACTAGAGACAGGCTAGACACTGAAGCTTTCTTT; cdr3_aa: CSTRDRLDTEAFF
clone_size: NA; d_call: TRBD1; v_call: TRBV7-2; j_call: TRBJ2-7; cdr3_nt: TGTGCCAGCAGCGCCTGGGACAGAACCTACGAGCAGTACTTC; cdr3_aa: CASSAWDRTYEQYF
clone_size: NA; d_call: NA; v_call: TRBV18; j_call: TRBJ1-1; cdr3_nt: TGTGCCAGCTCCCTCGACAGCCGGACCACTGAAGCTTTCTTT; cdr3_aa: CASSLDSRTTEAFF
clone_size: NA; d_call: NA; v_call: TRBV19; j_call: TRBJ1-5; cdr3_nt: TGTGCCAGTAGTATGACTAGTCGCAATCAGCCCCAGCATTTT; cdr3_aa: CASSMTSRNQPQHF
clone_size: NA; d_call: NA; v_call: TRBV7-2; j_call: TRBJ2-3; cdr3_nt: TGTGCCAGCAGCTTAGTGGGACAAAACACAGATACGCAGTATTTT; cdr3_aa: CASSLVGQNTDTQYF
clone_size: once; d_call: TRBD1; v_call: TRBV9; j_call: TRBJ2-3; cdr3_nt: TGTGCCAGCACCAACGGGGTAGGACAGGGCACAGATACGCAGTATTTT; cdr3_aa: CASTNGVGQGTDTQYF
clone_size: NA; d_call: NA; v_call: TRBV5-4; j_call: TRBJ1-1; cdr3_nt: TGTGCCAGCAGCTTATTTGGGGGGTTGAACACTGAAGCTTTCTTT; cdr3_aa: CASSLFGGLNTEAFF
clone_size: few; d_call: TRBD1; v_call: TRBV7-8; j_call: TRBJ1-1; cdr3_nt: TGTGCCAGCAGCTTAGCGGTCCCGGGACAGGGATCGGGCACTGAAGCTTTCTTT; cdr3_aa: CASSLAVPGQGSGTEAFF
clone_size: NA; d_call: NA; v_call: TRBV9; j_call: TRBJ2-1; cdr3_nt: TGTGCCAGCAGCCCCGGTCCCTCTCGGGATGAGCAGTTCTTC; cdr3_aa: CASSPGPSRDEQFF
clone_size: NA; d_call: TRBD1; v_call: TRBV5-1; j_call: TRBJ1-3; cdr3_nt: TGCGCCAGCAGCTCGTTGACAGGGGGATTTTCTGGAAACACCATATATTTT; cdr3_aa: CASSSLTGGFSGNTIYF
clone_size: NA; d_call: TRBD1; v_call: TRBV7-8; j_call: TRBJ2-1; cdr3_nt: TGTGCCAGCGGGGGACAGGTCCGCTCCTACAATGAGCAGTTCTTC; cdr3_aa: CASGGQVRSYNEQFF
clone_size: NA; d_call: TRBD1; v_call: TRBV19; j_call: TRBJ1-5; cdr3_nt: TGTGCCAGTAGTACGGACAGGGGGAAAGATAGCAATCAGCCCCAGCATTTT; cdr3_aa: CASSTDRGKDSNQPQHF